The source of this T cell receptor (beta chain) is a study of T cells after yellow fever vaccination. Trimming cost V 4 bases and J 2 bases, with 4 bases left between them. Germline V gene lookup returns CDR1 KGHDR and CDR2 SFDVKD. The CDR3 totals 13 residues. TCRdb reprocessed the 5' RACE reads via MiXCR and lists one record per CDR3 protein. Here the sample spans about 260,000 distinct CDR3 sequences, approximately 5.2% being singletons. Ten or more counts support this clonotype. This sequence originates from a man between 18 and 29 years old who received the YFV17D yellow fever vaccine. The rearrangement uses TRBV24-1 and TRBJ2-2; D not resolved. Sequenced material: CD4+ T cells sorted from PBMCs, taken on the day of the yellow fever booster vaccination. The CDR3 sequence is CATSDPNTGELFF. The CDR3 bases are TGTGCCACCAGTGACCCAAACACCGGGGAGCTGTTTTTT.